The present entry profiles one T cell receptor beta chain with its context. Its antigen is undetermined. Assay: immunoSEQ multiplex PCR; the TCRdb copy retains only in-frame clones and omits some. The sample holds 35,000 to 45,000 clones, around 90% seen once. This sample stems from a study of OX40 agonist ivuxolimab in advanced cancers. Study as a whole: Across the patients, intravenous ivuxolimab was delivered every 2 weeks at 0.01 to 10 mg/kg. Findings and limits, study-wide: Relatively little clonal expansion, among the lowest observed, appeared in partial responders at 0.1-3.0 mg/kg. The antigen specificity of the peripheral T cells (those that were expanded) was not determined.

The sequencing here drew on CD4+ or CD8+ T cells sorted from blood, taken in a trial of the OX40 agonist ivuxolimab. This receptor was obtained from an adult with an advanced solid tumor such as melanoma, head and neck, liver or kidney cancer.

In nucleotides, the CDR3 is TGTGCCAGCAGTTTTGGGAGCTCCTATAATTCACCCCTCCACTTT. Its translation is CASSFGSSYNSPLHF. The V and J genes are TRBV28 and TRBJ1-6; no definite D call. Germline V lookup: CDR1 MDHEN, CDR2 SYDVKM. This CDR3 contains 15 residues. Trimming removed 3 bases from V and 0 bases from J, with 6 bases in between. Looking up the rest from reference TRBV28 and TRBJ1-6 gives the full variable domain: DVKVTQSSRYLVKRTGEKVFLECVQDMDHENMFWYRQDPGLGLRLIYFSYDVKMKEKGDIPEGYSVSREKKERFSLILESASTNQTSMYLCASSFGSSYNSPLHFGNGTRLTVT.